The next 21 T cell receptor beta chains were all read from a single sample in a study of cytomegalovirus exposure and HLA in healthy donors. PCR employed 60 Vbeta and 13 Jbeta primers. Profiling relied on immunoSEQ multiplex PCR, and the TCRdb table lists in-frame clones only, not all of them. The table records under 200,000 clones, approximately 80% of them present only once. Sequenced sample: PBMCs. The receptors come from a woman aged 45-59 years in good health and CMV-seronegative.

This clone occurred once. The chain joins TRBV7-2 to TRBJ1-2, with D unclear. V was clipped by 2 bases and J by 3 bases, with 7 bases between them. This CDR3 comprises 13 residues. CDR1 and CDR2 from the germline V gene are SGHTA and FQGNSA. CDR3: CASSLSRDYGYTF. CDR3 bases: TGTGCCAGCAGCTTATCGAGGGACTATGGCTACACCTTC.

The gene calls are TRBV7-7 and TRBJ2-1; 8 bases fit TRBD1. The CDR3 contains 15 residues. V was pared by 5 bases and J by 5 bases, with 8 bases of the junction left unmatched. The germline CDR1 and CDR2 sequences are SSHAT and FNYEAQ (reference sequence). The CDR3 DNA is TGTGCCAGCAGCGCGGACAGGGCCGCCCACAATGAGCAGTTCTTC. It yields the protein CASSADRAAHNEQFF.

V gene TRBV5-5 combines with J gene TRBJ1-1; D remains ambiguous. Between the trimmed V and J ends, which lost 4 bases and 4 bases, there was a span of 17 bases. Germline assignment: CDR1 SGHKS and CDR2 YYEKEE (reference sequence). The CDR3 contains 15 residues. The CDR3 reads CASSPPTRIVTEAFF. CDR3 DNA sequence: TGTGCCAGCAGCCCTCCCACTCGAATAGTCACTGAAGCTTTCTTT.

This chain's CDR3 is CASSIGGDNEKLFF. In DNA, the CDR3 is TGTGCCAGTAGTATTGGAGGGGATAATGAAAAACTGTTTTTT. V and J are TRBV19 and TRBJ1-4; D perhaps matches TRBD1 (5 bases). V dropped 3 bases and J dropped 4 bases, with 9 bases sitting between them. Germline assignment: CDR1 LNHDA and CDR2 SQIVND (reference sequence). This CDR3 has 14 amino acids.

This chain connects TRBV5-6 to TRBJ2-7, with 8 bases aligning to TRBD1. Germline loops: CDR1 SGHDT, CDR2 YYEEEE. The CDR3 is made up of 14 amino acids. V lost 3 bases, J lost 3 bases, and 5 bases stayed unmatched. The CDR3 sequence: CASSSGQGNYEQYF. The CDR3 DNA reads TGTGCCAGCAGCTCCGGACAGGGTAACTACGAGCAGTACTTC.

CDR3 amino acids: CSAKQGKEQYF. CDR3 DNA: TGCAGTGCTAAGCAGGGGAAAGAGCAGTACTTC. The chain carries TRBV20-1 and TRBJ2-7; perhaps TRBD1 as D (6 bases). The length of the CDR3 is 11 residues. From germline, CDR1 is DFQATT and CDR2 SNEGSKA (reference sequence). The germline V and J ends were trimmed by 4 bases and 7 bases, with 11 bases remaining between them.

The chain couples TRBV19 to TRBJ1-2; D is unclear. Germline CDR1 is LNHDA and CDR2 is SQIVND (reference sequence). The CDR3 is made up of 17 amino acids. The V end was cut by 6 bases, the J end by 2 bases, with 22 bases between. The CDR3 loop reads CASRPFFLVNKNYGYTF. CDR3 nucleotide sequence: TGTGCCAGTAGACCCTTCTTTCTGGTCAACAAGAACTATGGCTACACCTTC. The full variable domain, in which reference TRBV19 and TRBJ1-2 provide the parts outside the CDR3, is DGGITQSPKYLFRKEGQNVTLSCEQNLNHDAMYWYRQDPGQGLRLIYYSQIVNDFQKGDIAEGYSVSREKKESFPLTVTSAQKNPTAFYLCASRPFFLVNKNYGYTFGSGTRLTVV.

This clone occurred once. The chain has TRBV29-1 and TRBJ1-1; D perhaps matches TRBD1 (6 bases). Germline values: CDR1 SQVTM, CDR2 ANQGSEA. Trimming removed 7 bases at V and 5 bases at J, with 20 bases between. The CDR3 contains 14 residues. In nucleotides, the CDR3 is TGCAGCGCCTATCTGGGGGGGGCGCGGACTGAAGCTTTCTTT. Translated, it gives CSAYLGGARTEAFF.

The gene calls are TRBV5-1 and TRBJ2-1, with 10 nucleotides matching TRBD2. Trimming took 0 bases from V and 4 from J; bases not matched to a gene: 1. The CDR3 spans 15 residues. Germline V gene data show CDR1 as SGHRS and CDR2 as YFSETQ. The chain's CDR3 is CASSLGAGGYNEQFF. CDR3 bases: TGCGCCAGCAGCTTGGGAGCGGGAGGGTACAATGAGCAGTTCTTC.

This chain links TRBV18 with TRBJ1-1, with TRBD1 identical over 11 bases. With 5 bases clipped from V and 1 base from J, the junction kept 3 bases outside the gene matches. Looked up from germline, CDR1 is KGHSH and CDR2 is LQKENI. CDR3 length: 15 residues. CDR3 protein: CASSEGQGANTEAFF. The CDR3 DNA follows: TGTGCCAGCTCAGAAGGACAGGGGGCGAACACTGAAGCTTTCTTT.

This sequence joins TRBV29-1 and TRBJ1-2; 7 nucleotides match TRBD1. Germline V gene sequence: CDR1 SQVTM, CDR2 ANQGSEA. This CDR3 region has 12 residues. V lost 7 bases and J lost 4; bases outside the gene matches: 6. The CDR3 region has the DNA TGCAGCGCGGTGGGACAGCCCTATGGCTACACCTTC. Amino acid sequence: CSAVGQPYGYTF. Together with reference TRBV29-1 and TRBJ1-2, the CDR3 gives the full variable domain: SAVISQKPSRDICQRGTSLTIQCQVDSQVTMMFWYRQQPGQSLTLIATANQGSEATYESGFVIDKFPISRPNLTFSTLTVSNMSPEDSSIYLCSAVGQPYGYTFGSGTRLTVV.

The chain joins TRBV9 to TRBJ1-3; maybe TRBD1 (6 bases). Deletions cut 3 bases from V and 4 bases from J, with 17 bases between. Germline assignment: CDR1 SGDLS and CDR2 YYNGEE. The CDR3 extends over 16 amino acids. The CDR3 nucleotides read TGTGCCAGCAGCGGGAACTCCGGGACACTCGGAAACACCATATATTTT. Translating gives CASSGNSGTLGNTIYF.

The V call is TRBV7-9, the J call TRBJ1-2; D is unresolved. This CDR3 region has 11 residues. Germline V CDR1 and CDR2: SEHNR, FQNEAQ (reference sequence). Trimming pared 1 base from V and 8 bases from J, leaving 5 bases between. The CDR3 DNA sequence: TGTGCCAGCAGCTTAGGTCGGGGCTACACCTTC. Translating gives CASSLGRGYTF.

V and J are TRBV9 and TRBJ2-7, with D perhaps TRBD2 (5 bases). This CDR3 has 14 residues. Germline CDR1 and CDR2: SGDLS and YYNGEE. V was clipped by 2 bases and J by 2 bases, with 11 bases between them. CDR3 protein: CASSVGGPAYEQYF. In DNA form, the CDR3 reads TGTGCCAGCAGCGTCGGCGGGCCCGCCTACGAGCAGTACTTC.

The CDR3, as DNA: TGTGCCAGCAGGACACAGGGACAGCCCCAGCATTTT. Translation: CASRTQGQPQHF. The chain has TRBV6-6 and TRBJ1-5, with D perhaps matching TRBD1 (6 bases). The CDR3 runs 12 residues. CDR1 is MNHNY and CDR2 is SVGAGI in the germline V gene (reference sequence). V dropped 6 bases and J dropped 7 bases, with 10 bases sitting between them.

The V gene is TRBV7-2, the J gene TRBJ1-3, with D maybe TRBD1 (5 bases). The CDR3 extends over 13 amino acids. The germline V gene encodes CDR1 SGHTA and CDR2 FQGNSA. V gave up 2 bases and J gave up 10 bases, with 12 bases separating them. The CDR3 nucleotides read TGTGCCAGCAGCTTACAAAGGGGAGGAACCATATATTTT. Translated, it gives CASSLQRGGTIYF.

V is TRBV9 and J is TRBJ2-1; 10 nucleotides line up with TRBD1. In germline, CDR1 is SGDLS, CDR2 YYNGEE. J gave up 5 bases and V 3 bases, and 5 bases lay outside the gene matches. The CDR3 length is 15 residues. The chain's CDR3 is CASSAGQGLDNEQFF. CDR3 DNA sequence: TGTGCCAGCAGCGCGGGACAGGGGTTGGACAATGAGCAGTTCTTC.

The rearrangement joins TRBV7-9 to TRBJ2-3, with TRBD1 identical over 7 bases. This CDR3 has 16 residues. The germline V gene encodes CDR1 SEHNR and CDR2 FQNEAQ (reference sequence). Unmatched junction bases numbered 8, after V lost 2 bases and J lost 3 bases. The CDR3 nucleotides read TGTGCCAGCAGCTTACCCCGGGACAGAAATACAGATACGCAGTATTTT. Protein sequence: CASSLPRDRNTDTQYF.

The chain links TRBV4-2 to TRBJ1-5; D possibly corresponds to TRBD1 (6 bases). The CDR3 is 15 amino acids. The germline CDR1 and CDR2 sequences are LGHNA and YNFKEQ. With 1 base removed from V and 6 bases from J, the gap between germline ends came to 13 bases. CDR3 protein: CASSQVVGGAQPQHF. The CDR3 bases are TGTGCCAGCAGCCAAGTAGTTGGGGGGGCTCAGCCCCAGCATTTT.

This chain links TRBV18 with TRBJ2-5, with D possibly matching TRBD2 (6 bases). The germline gives CDR1 KGHSH, CDR2 LQKENI. This CDR3 region has 16 residues. V lost 3 bases to trimming and J lost 9 bases, with 23 bases between them. The CDR3 sequence: CASSPTAGLTSVAQYF. The CDR3 bases are TGTGCCAGCTCACCCACAGCGGGCCTAACTTCAGTGGCCCAGTACTTC.

This clone was counted between two and nine times. This chain connects TRBV12-5 to TRBJ1-2; D uncertain. Germline V gives CDR1 LGHNT, CDR2 FRNRAP. Trimming shortened V by 2 bases and J by 2 bases, and 6 bases separated the two germline ends. This CDR3 spans 13 amino acids. The CDR3, as DNA: TGTGCTAGTGGTTTGAAACAGAACTATGGCTACACCTTC. Amino acid sequence: CASGLKQNYGYTF.